Below, one T cell receptor (beta chain) is given with its context. Antigen unknown. Germline lookup yields CDR1 SGHNT and CDR2 YENEEA. V lost 0 bases, J lost 2 bases, and 17 bases lay in between. The CDR3 length is 18 residues. These data originate in a study of T cells in Graves' hyperthyroidism and ophthalmopathy. Criteria for exclusion of patients were uncontrolled infection, other autoimmune disease, pregnancy or lactation. Amplified regions were TCR beta CDR3 sequences from RNA transcripts. HTBI primers were used for first-round RT-PCR of the TCR CDR3. TCRdb used MiXCR to reprocess the multiplex PCR reads, holding one entry per CDR3 protein. The table has 210,000 or so distinct CDR3 sequences, roughly 18% seen once. Study outcomes and limitations: Ophthalmopathy could be told apart from stable hyperthyroidism with a 13 V-J model. Clonotypes that were expanded in thyroid above 0.001 mostly appeared in blood too.

Sequencing was carried out using blood. This TCR derives from a man aged 50-59 years with Graves' hyperthyroidism. The V gene is TRBV11-3, the J gene TRBJ2-1; no clear D. CDR3 sequence: CASSLDPSSPPPYNEQFF. The CDR3 nucleotides are TGTGCCAGCAGCTTAGATCCAAGCAGCCCACCCCCCTACAATGAGCAGTTCTTC.